This T cell receptor (beta chain) was identified in a study of CD8 T cells in Susac syndrome. Looked up from germline, CDR1 is SGHDT and CDR2 is YYEEEE. Trimming left V 0 bases short and J 8 bases short, with 14 bases between. The CDR3 contains 14 residues. Reverse transcription of about 0.5 to 1 ug RNA was carried out with random hexamers. An immunoSEQ multiplex PCR generated amplified TCR beta CDR3 products spanning 54 Vbeta and 13 Jbeta. Each CDR3 protein gets one entry after TCRdb re-called the immunoSEQ multiplex PCR reads with MiXCR. Seen here are roughly 330,000 distinct CDR3 sequences, 92% observed once, and the top ten hold roughly 0.07%. The sequenced target, TCR beta, came from blood CD8+ and CD4+ T cells. Each multiple sclerosis control was a treatment-naive patient with relapsing-remitting disease that was either stable or active. Study-wide results and limits: It was acknowledged by the study that relatively few individuals were included in its TCR sequencing and HLA analysis.

On this clonotype itself: Its antigen is unidentified.

The chain carries TRBV5-6 and TRBJ2-5; D call uncertain. This sequence was found in a human donor with multiple sclerosis. The source material was CD4+ T cells from PBMCs. CDR3 sequence reads: CASSLAAGVGTQYF. CDR3 sequence (DNA): TGTGCCAGCAGCTTGGCCGCTGGTGTGGGAACCCAGTACTTC.